The 7 T cell receptor beta chains below all came from one sample that was sequenced in a study of shared clonotypes between healthy human individuals. Method: immunoSEQ multiplex PCR; TCRdb's copy keeps in-frame clones and lacks some. In the table there are more than 2 million clones, about 95% of which are singletons. It was CD45RO-negative cells, positively selected for CCR7, that made up naive CD8 cells, with terminally differentiated effector memory CD45RA+ cells excluded. Material for sequencing was naive CD8+ T cells sorted from blood. The source is a man in his late teens or twenties in good health.

This clone was seen just once. The gene calls are TRBV13 and TRBJ2-3; 8 nucleotides agree with TRBD1. From germline, CDR1 is PRHDT and CDR2 FYEKMQ (reference sequence). The CDR3 is made up of 14 amino acids. Trimming removed 5 bases from V and 5 bases from J; junction bases left unmatched: 6. The CDR3 is CASSPGQGKDTQYF. CDR3 nucleotides: TGTGCCAGCAGCCCCGGACAGGGTAAAGATACGCAGTATTTT. Based on the CDR3 plus reference TRBV13 and TRBJ2-3, the full variable domain is AAGVIQSPRHLIKEKRETATLKCYPIPRHDTVYWYQQGPGQDPQFLISFYEKMQSDKGSIPDRFSAQQFSDYHSELNMSSLELGDSALYFCASSPGQGKDTQYFGPGTRLTVL.

The J gene is TRBJ2-3, the V gene TRBV27; possible D gene TRBD1, 5 bases. This CDR3 spans 14 amino acids. Trimming pared 2 bases from V and 3 bases from J, leaving 9 bases between. Germline V gene sequence: CDR1 MNHEY, CDR2 SMNVEV (reference sequence). The CDR3 sequence is CASSLRQTTDTQYF. DNA of the CDR3: TGTGCCAGCAGTTTAAGACAGACAACAGATACGCAGTATTTT.

The V call is TRBV4-2, the J call TRBJ2-3; D may correspond to TRBD1 or TRBD2 (5 bases each). The CDR3 runs 17 residues. CDR1 and CDR2 from the germline V gene are LGHNA and YNFKEQ. Trimming took off 1 base at V and 6 bases at J, with 20 bases between the two ends. DNA for the CDR3: TGTGCCAGCAGCCAAGCTTGGCAGGGAGAAACCCCCGATACGCAGTATTTT. It is translated as CASSQAWQGETPDTQYF.

This chain links TRBV13 with TRBJ1-2; D remains ambiguous. Trimming stripped 2 bases from V and 1 base from J, with 11 bases between. CDR1 is PRHDT, CDR2 FYEKMQ, per germline (reference sequence). The length of the CDR3 is 15 residues. Here the CDR3 reads CASSLNSVDNYGYTF. CDR3 nucleotide sequence: TGTGCCAGCAGCTTAAACTCGGTAGATAACTATGGCTACACCTTC.

The chain is built from TRBV4-3 and TRBJ2-7; TRBD2 agrees at 14 bases. This CDR3 region has 16 residues. The germline gives CDR1 LGHNA, CDR2 YSLEER. V shed 2 bases, J shed 2 bases, and the junction held 2 bases outside the gene matches. CDR3 DNA: TGCGCCAGCAGCCAATCGACTAGCGGGAGGGCCTACGAGCAGTACTTC. Its protein product is CASSQSTSGRAYEQYF.

The V call is TRBV2, the J call TRBJ2-1, with D possibly TRBD2 on 6 matching bases. V dropped 5 bases and J dropped 6 bases, with 17 bases sitting between them. This CDR3 comprises 15 residues. CDR1 and CDR2 (germline): SNHLY, FYNNEI. The CDR3 coding sequence is TGTGCCAGCAGTCCGGGACTGCCCTCATCCAATGAGCAGTTCTTC. This translates into CASSPGLPSSNEQFF.

The genes are TRBV7-9 and TRBJ2-5; D possibly matches TRBD1 or TRBD2 (5 bases each). The CDR3 spans 14 residues. Germline values: CDR1 SEHNR, CDR2 FQNEAQ (reference sequence). The V gene lost 4 bases and the J gene lost 4 bases, with 13 bases spanning the gap. In DNA form, the CDR3 reads TGTGCCAGCAGCTCCGAGGGGAGAACAGAGACCCAGTACTTC. It yields the protein CASSSEGRTETQYF.